These 19 T cell receptor beta chains share one sample of origin, sequenced in a study of blood T cell repertoires in COVID-19. The table came from immunoSEQ multiplex PCR; TCRdb's copy has only in-frame clones and leaves some out. Among 170,000 or so clones listed, approximately 81% were seen once. The sequenced sample was peripheral blood. The receptor source for this set is a man younger than 30 with active or convalescent COVID-19.

The J gene is TRBJ2-2, the V gene TRBV27, with TRBD2 matching 7 bases. Germline loops: CDR1 MNHEY, CDR2 SMNVEV (reference sequence). This CDR3 is 14 amino acids long. Trimming removed 5 bases from V and 7 bases from J; junction bases left unmatched: 7. The CDR3 region is CASSPRLAGGELFF. CDR3 bases: TGTGCCAGCAGTCCCCGACTAGCTGGCGGGGAGCTGTTTTTT.

V is TRBV29-1 and J is TRBJ1-1; unclear D gene. The germline V gene encodes CDR1 SQVTM and CDR2 ANQGSEA. The V end was cut by 7 bases, the J end by 1 base, with 7 bases between. This CDR3 has 11 residues. CDR3 bases: TGCAGCGCCGAGAGGAACACTGAAGCTTTCTTT. Translation: CSAERNTEAFF.

This chain uses TRBV5-1 with TRBJ2-7; 7 bases are shared with TRBD1. The CDR3 is 15 residues long. Trimming removed 3 bases from V and 0 bases from J; junction bases left unmatched: 6. CDR1 SGHRS and CDR2 YFSETQ come from the germline V gene. The CDR3 sequence is CASSYGDRASYEQYF. Here the CDR3 DNA reads TGCGCCAGCAGCTACGGGGACAGAGCCTCCTACGAGCAGTACTTC. The whole variable domain, remainder taken from reference TRBV5-1 and TRBJ2-7, is KAGVTQTPRYLIKTRGQQVTLSCSPISGHRSVSWYQQTPGQGLQFLFEYFSETQRNKGNFPGRFSGRQFSNSRSEMNVSTLELGDSALYLCASSYGDRASYEQYFGPGTRLTVT.

The rearrangement links TRBV9 to TRBJ2-7; D possibly corresponds to TRBD1 (6 bases). Germline V gene sequence: CDR1 SGDLS, CDR2 YYNGEE. With 0 bases removed from V and 0 bases from J, the gap between germline ends came to 10 bases. The CDR3 is made up of 15 amino acids. The CDR3 region is CASSVGTGSSYEQYF. The CDR3 region has the DNA TGTGCCAGCAGCGTAGGAACAGGGAGCTCCTACGAGCAGTACTTC.

CDR3 in amino acids: CATSRSSTGGNYGYTF. CDR3 DNA: TGTGCCACCAGCAGATCCTCGACAGGGGGGAACTATGGCTACACCTTC. The V call is TRBV15, the J call TRBJ1-2; TRBD1 matches at 9 bases. The CDR3 is made up of 16 amino acids. Germline CDR1 LNHNV, CDR2 YYDKDF (reference sequence). The ends lost 2 bases at V and 2 bases at J; junction bases unmatched: 6.

This chain connects TRBV7-2 to TRBJ1-2; 7 bases align to TRBD1. The CDR3 totals 13 residues. V lost 5 bases and J lost 3; bases outside the gene matches: 3. CDR1 is SGHTA and CDR2 is FQGNSA in the germline V gene. CDR3 coding DNA: TGTGCCAGCAGCCAAGACAGGGACTATGGCTACACCTTC. It yields the protein CASSQDRDYGYTF.

This chain connects TRBV4-1 to TRBJ2-1, with D maybe TRBD2 (5 bases). Germline-derived CDR1 and CDR2 are MGHRA and YSYEKL. The CDR3 runs 16 residues. Deletions cut 0 bases from V and 2 bases from J, with 11 bases between. The CDR3 protein is CASSQDLRETYNEQFF. CDR3 sequence (DNA): TGCGCCAGCAGCCAAGATTTAAGGGAGACCTACAATGAGCAGTTCTTC.

CDR3 in DNA: TGTGCCACCACAACTAGCGGGGGCCTCATGGCCGGGGAGCTGTTTTTT. Protein product: CATTTSGGLMAGELFF. The chain recombines TRBV6-6 with TRBJ2-2; 11 nucleotides line up with TRBD2. This CDR3 is 16 amino acids long. Losses at the gene ends were 10 bases for V and 6 bases for J; bases not matched to a gene: 13. Germline CDR1 MNHNY, CDR2 SVGAGI (reference sequence).

The chain has TRBV30 and TRBJ2-2; TRBD2 matches at 10 bases. Trimming took 4 bases from V and 2 from J; bases not matched to a gene: 10. The CDR3 is 17 residues long. The V gene's germline CDR1 is GTSNPN and CDR2 SVGIG (reference sequence). CDR3 DNA: TGTGCCTGGACGCCGGGACTAGCGAAATTTAACACCGGGGAGCTGTTTTTT. Residues: CAWTPGLAKFNTGELFF.

CDR3 residues: CASSQVGGSSYEQYF. CDR3 DNA: TGTGCCAGCAGCCAAGTTGGCGGGAGCTCCTACGAGCAGTACTTC. The chain links TRBV3-1 (or the pseudogene TRBV3-2) to TRBJ2-7, with 7 nucleotides matching TRBD2. The CDR3 runs to 15 residues. Germline V lookup: CDR1 LGHDT, CDR2 YNNKEL (reference sequence). V lost 1 base to trimming and J lost 0 bases; unmatched junction nucleotides: 3.

CDR3 nucleotides: TGTGCCAGCAGCTTAGAACGAGCACCTAGTGAGCAGTTCTTC. As protein: CASSLERAPSEQFF. The chain carries TRBV7-2 and TRBJ2-1; D is uncertain. The ends were cut back, 1 base at V and 9 bases at J, with 13 bases in the middle. Germline V CDR1 and CDR2: SGHTA, FQGNSA. The CDR3 has 14 residues.

The rearrangement joins TRBV7-2 to TRBJ1-5; D not resolved. The CDR3 consists of 13 residues. Trimming removed 5 bases at V and 6 bases at J, with 11 bases between. The germline CDR1 and CDR2 sequences are SGHTA and FQGNSA. The CDR3 nucleotides are TGTGCCAGCAGCCCTAGACCACTTCAGCCCCAGCATTTT. This sequence encodes CASSPRPLQPQHF. The full variable domain, in which reference TRBV7-2 and TRBJ1-5 provide the parts outside the CDR3, is GAGVSQSPSNKVTEKGKDVELRCDPISGHTALYWYRQSLGQGLEFLIYFQGNSAPDKSGLPSDRFSAERTGGSVSTLTIQRTQQEDSAVYLCASSPRPLQPQHFGDGTRLSIL.

The rearrangement uses TRBV6-5 and TRBJ2-2; maybe TRBD2 (6 bases). CDR1 is MNHEY and CDR2 is SVGAGI in the germline V gene. V lost 7 bases to trimming and J lost 1 base, with 13 bases between them. The CDR3 sequence is 15 residues long. The CDR3 coding sequence is TGTGCCAGCAAAAAGGGACTGGGGAACACCGGGGAGCTGTTTTTT. Translation: CASKKGLGNTGELFF.

The V gene is TRBV5-1, the J gene TRBJ1-3; the D is unclear. The CDR3 is 14 residues long. CDR1 is SGHRS and CDR2 is YFSETQ in the germline V gene. Trimming took 6 bases from V and 3 from J, leaving 13 bases between them. DNA of the CDR3: TGCGCCAGCATGGAGGGTAACGGTGGAAACACCATATATTTT. Protein product: CASMEGNGGNTIYF.

This clone has only one observation. The rearrangement joins TRBV13 to TRBJ2-1; 10 bases agree with TRBD2. The CDR3 runs 15 residues. Germline V gives CDR1 PRHDT, CDR2 FYEKMQ (reference sequence). J lost 4 bases, V lost 5 bases, and 5 bases had no gene match. This CDR3 reads CASSHLAGDYNEQFF. As DNA, the CDR3 is TGTGCCAGCAGCCATCTAGCGGGGGATTACAATGAGCAGTTCTTC.

CDR3: CASSPKQVMNTEAFF. Written as DNA, the CDR3 is TGTGCCAGCAGCCCAAAACAAGTCATGAACACTGAAGCTTTCTTT. This chain uses TRBV7-9 with TRBJ1-1, with unresolved D. The CDR3 spans 15 residues. Per germline, CDR1 SEHNR and CDR2 FQNEAQ (reference sequence). Trimming removed 5 bases from V and 0 bases from J, with 13 bases in between.

This clone was detected only a few times. CDR3 in amino acids: CASSPLSLDGNGNTIYF. In nucleotides, the CDR3 is TGTGCCAGCTCACCACTTTCGCTGGACGGGAACGGAAACACCATATATTTT. The chain joins TRBV18 to TRBJ1-3, with D hard to call. From germline, CDR1 is KGHSH and CDR2 LQKENI. Between the trimmed V and J ends, which lost 1 base and 4 bases, there was a span of 17 bases. The CDR3 totals 17 residues.

This clone was detected only once. In DNA form, the CDR3 reads TGTGCCAGCAGCTCGGGGGACAGGGGATCCTATAATTCACCCCTCCACTTT. Translation gives CASSSGDRGSYNSPLHF. The chain employs TRBV11-2 and TRBJ1-6, with 10 bases that match TRBD1. The ends lost 4 bases at V and 1 base at J; junction bases unmatched: 4. CDR1 SGHAT and CDR2 FQNNGV come from the germline V gene. The CDR3 consists of 17 residues.

The CDR3 loop is CASSRVEETQYF. Here the CDR3 DNA reads TGTGCCAGCAGTCGGGTGGAGGAGACCCAGTACTTC. The genes are TRBV2 and TRBJ2-5; D is undetermined. The germline gives CDR1 SNHLY, CDR2 FYNNEI. The V gene lost 5 bases and the J gene lost 5 bases, with 9 bases spanning the gap. The CDR3 has 12 residues.